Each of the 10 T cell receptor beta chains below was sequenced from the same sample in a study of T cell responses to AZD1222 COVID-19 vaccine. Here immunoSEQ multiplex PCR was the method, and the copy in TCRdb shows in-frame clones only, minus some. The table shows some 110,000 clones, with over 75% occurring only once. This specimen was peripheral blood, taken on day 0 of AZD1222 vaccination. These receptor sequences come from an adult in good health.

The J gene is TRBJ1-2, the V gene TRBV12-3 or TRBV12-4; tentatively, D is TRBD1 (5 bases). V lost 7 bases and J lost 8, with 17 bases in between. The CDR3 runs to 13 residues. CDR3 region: CASTPRGRVGYTF. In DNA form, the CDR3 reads TGTGCCAGCACCCCCCGGGGCCGGGTAGGCTACACCTTC.

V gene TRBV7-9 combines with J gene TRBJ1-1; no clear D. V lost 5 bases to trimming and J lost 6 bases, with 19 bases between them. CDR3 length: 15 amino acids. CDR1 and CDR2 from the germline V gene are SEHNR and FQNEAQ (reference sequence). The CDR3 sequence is CASSTYSGPSAEAFF. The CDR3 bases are TGTGCCAGCAGCACCTATTCCGGGCCCTCGGCTGAAGCTTTCTTT.

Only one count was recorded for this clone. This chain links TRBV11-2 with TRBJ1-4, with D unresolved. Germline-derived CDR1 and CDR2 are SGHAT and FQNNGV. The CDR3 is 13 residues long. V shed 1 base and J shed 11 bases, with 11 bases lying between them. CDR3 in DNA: TGTGCCAGCAGCTTAGCCGAGACGGGTAAACTGTTTTTT. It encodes CASSLAETGKLFF.

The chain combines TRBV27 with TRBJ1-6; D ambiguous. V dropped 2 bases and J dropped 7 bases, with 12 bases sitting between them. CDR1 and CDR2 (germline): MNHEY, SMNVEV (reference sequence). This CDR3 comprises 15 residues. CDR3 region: CASSLRATKNSPLHF. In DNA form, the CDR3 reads TGTGCCAGCAGTTTAAGGGCGACTAAGAATTCACCCCTCCACTTT.

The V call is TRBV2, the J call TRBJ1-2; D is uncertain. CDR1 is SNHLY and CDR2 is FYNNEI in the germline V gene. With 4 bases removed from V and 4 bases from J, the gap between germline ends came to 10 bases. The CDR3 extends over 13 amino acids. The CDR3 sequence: CASSVTGIYGYTF. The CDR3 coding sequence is TGTGCCAGCAGTGTCACGGGGATCTATGGCTACACCTTC.

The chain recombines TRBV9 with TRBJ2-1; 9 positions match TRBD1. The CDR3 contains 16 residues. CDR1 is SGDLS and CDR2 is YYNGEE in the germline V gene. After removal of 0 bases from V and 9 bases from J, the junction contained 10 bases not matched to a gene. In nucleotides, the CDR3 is TGTGCCAGCAGCGTAGCCGGACAGGGGAAATTTGGTGAGCAGTTCTTC. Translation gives CASSVAGQGKFGEQFF.

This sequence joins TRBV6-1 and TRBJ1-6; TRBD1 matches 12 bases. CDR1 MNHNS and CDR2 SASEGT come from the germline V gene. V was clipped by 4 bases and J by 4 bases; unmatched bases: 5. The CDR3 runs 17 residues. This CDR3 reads CASSGSGQGAYNSPLHF. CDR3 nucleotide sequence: TGTGCCAGCAGTGGCTCGGGACAGGGGGCTTATAATTCACCCCTCCACTTT.

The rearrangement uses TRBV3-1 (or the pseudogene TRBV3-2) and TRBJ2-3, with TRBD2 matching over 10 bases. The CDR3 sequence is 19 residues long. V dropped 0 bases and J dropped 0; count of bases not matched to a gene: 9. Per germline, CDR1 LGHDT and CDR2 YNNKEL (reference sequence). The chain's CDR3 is CASSQERLAGATSTDTQYF. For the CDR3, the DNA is TGTGCCAGCAGCCAAGAAAGGCTAGCGGGGGCTACGAGCACAGATACGCAGTATTTT.

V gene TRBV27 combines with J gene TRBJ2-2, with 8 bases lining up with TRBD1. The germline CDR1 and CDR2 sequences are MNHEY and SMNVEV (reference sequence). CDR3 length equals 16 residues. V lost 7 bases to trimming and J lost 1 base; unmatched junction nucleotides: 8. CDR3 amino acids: CASKETGAMNTGELFF. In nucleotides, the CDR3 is TGTGCCAGCAAAGAGACAGGGGCCATGAACACCGGGGAGCTGTTTTTT.

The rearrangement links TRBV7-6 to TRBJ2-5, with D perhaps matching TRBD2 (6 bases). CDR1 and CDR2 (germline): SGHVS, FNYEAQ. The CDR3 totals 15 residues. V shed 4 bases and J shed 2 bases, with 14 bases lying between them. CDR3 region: CASSSFPGTQETQYF. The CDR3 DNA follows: TGTGCCAGCAGCTCCTTCCCCGGGACTCAAGAGACCCAGTACTTC.